Each of the 32 T cell receptor beta chains below was sequenced from the same sample in a study of CD8 T cells in ankylosing spondylitis. TCRdb processed the 5' RACE reads anew with MiXCR; each CDR3 protein has one entry. The data show around 160,000 distinct CDR3 sequences, with under 14% seen just once and 29% held by the top ten. Sequenced material: blood, either unsorted or a sorted T cell fraction (not recorded which). The receptors derive from a male donor with ankylosing spondylitis or in good health (not recorded which).

The J gene is TRBJ2-5, the V gene TRBV7-2, with TRBD2 as a possible D gene (5 bases). Germline lookup yields CDR1 SGHTA and CDR2 FQGNSA. This CDR3 comprises 14 residues. V was trimmed by 5 bases and J by 2 bases, leaving 12 bases between them. The CDR3 sequence is CASSRGLGQETQYF. In DNA form, the CDR3 reads TGTGCCAGCAGCCGCGGACTGGGGCAAGAGACCCAGTACTTC. The full variable domain, rest sourced from reference TRBV7-2 and TRBJ2-5, is GAGVSQSPSNKVTEKGKDVELRCDPISGHTALYWYRQSLGQGLEFLIYFQGNSAPDKSGLPSDRFSAERTGGSVSTLTIQRTQQEDSAVYLCASSRGLGQETQYFGPGTRLLVL.

This clonotype was seen a handful of times. This chain joins TRBV6-2 or TRBV6-3 and TRBJ2-1; D possibly corresponds to TRBD2 (5 bases). Trimming shortened V by 2 bases and J by 7 bases, and 9 bases separated the two germline ends. Germline V gene data show CDR1 as MNHEY and CDR2 as SVGEGT. CDR3 length equals 13 residues. CDR3 nucleotide sequence: TGTGCCAGCAGTTACCCGGGGTCGAATGAGCAGTTCTTC. Its translation: CASSYPGSNEQFF.

This clonotype was seen at least ten times. This sequence joins TRBV5-1 and TRBJ2-2; the D gene is possibly TRBD2 (5 bases). The CDR3 length is 15 residues. Per germline, CDR1 SGHRS and CDR2 YFSETQ. V was clipped by 3 bases and J by 7 bases, with 16 bases between them. Here the CDR3 reads CASSSAGGPGGELFF. The DNA for the CDR3 is TGCGCCAGCAGCTCGGCGGGCGGACCCGGCGGGGAGCTGTTTTTT.

This clonotype was counted between two and nine times. CDR3 region: CASSKRGPRSSGADSSYNEQFF. CDR3 DNA sequence: TGTGCCAGCAGCAAAAGGGGGCCGAGGTCTAGCGGAGCGGATAGCTCCTACAATGAGCAGTTCTTC. The chain has TRBV21-1 and TRBJ2-1; the listed D gene, TRBD2, was not tested against the DNA. TRBV21-1 is annotated as a pseudogene. This CDR3 has 22 amino acids.

At least ten counts were recorded for this clonotype. V and J are TRBV29-1 and TRBJ2-7; 8 positions agree with TRBD2. The CDR3 loop spans 13 amino acids. Per the germline V gene, CDR1 is SQVTM and CDR2 is ANQGSEA. Trimming cost V 3 bases and J 5 bases; bases outside gene matches: 6. DNA for the CDR3: TGCAGCGTTGAGAGCGGGAGACTGAACGAGCAGTACTTC. Protein: CSVESGRLNEQYF.

This clonotype was seen ten or more times. Here the CDR3 DNA reads TGCAGCGTTTCCACACCCGGCAGGGTTTTTCAAGAGACCCAGTACTTC. It translates to CSVSTPGRVFQETQYF. The chain is built from TRBV29-1 and TRBJ2-5, with a possible D match to TRBD1 (5 bases). Germline V gives CDR1 SQVTM, CDR2 ANQGSEA. This CDR3 spans 16 amino acids. The V end was cut by 5 bases, the J end by 2 bases, with 21 bases between.

The chain uses TRBV9 and TRBJ2-2; tentative D call: TRBD2 (6 bases). Trimming cost V 6 bases and J 2 bases, with 17 bases left between them. The CDR3 contains 16 residues. CDR1 is SGDLS, CDR2 YYNGEE, per germline. CDR3 nucleotides: TGTGCCAGCACCTTTTCGATGGGGGGAAACACCGGGGAGCTGTTTTTT. Protein product: CASTFSMGGNTGELFF.

This clonotype was detected many times. The V gene is TRBV4-3, the J gene TRBJ1-3, with D possibly being TRBD1 (5 bases). The CDR3 extends over 16 amino acids. Germline CDR1 and CDR2: LGHNA and YSLEER. V was clipped by 0 bases and J by 0 bases, with 9 bases between them. The DNA of the CDR3 is TGCGCCAGCAGCCAAGATCGGACACTCTCTGGAAACACCATATATTTT. It specifies CASSQDRTLSGNTIYF.

This clonotype was observed many times. The chain recombines TRBV28 with TRBJ2-7; D not resolved. Germline lookup yields CDR1 MDHEN and CDR2 SYDVKM. Deletions cut 4 bases from V and 3 bases from J, with 7 bases between. The CDR3 covers 12 residues. CDR3 amino acids: CASSSESYEQYF. Here the CDR3 DNA reads TGTGCCAGCAGTTCAGAGAGCTACGAGCAGTACTTC. The full variable domain, its missing parts supplied by reference TRBV28 and TRBJ2-7, is DVKVTQSSRYLVKRTGEKVFLECVQDMDHENMFWYRQDPGLGLRLIYFSYDVKMKEKGDIPEGYSVSREKKERFSLILESASTNQTSMYLCASSSESYEQYFGPGTRLTVT.

The rearrangement joins TRBV29-1 to TRBJ1-2; TRBD1 might be the D (6 bases). Germline V gene data show CDR1 as SQVTM and CDR2 as ANQGSEA. V lost 4 bases and J lost 8, with 17 bases in between. The CDR3 has 13 amino acids. The CDR3 here is CSVAGAPEGGYTF. The CDR3 nucleotides read TGCAGCGTTGCGGGGGCCCCGGAGGGCGGCTACACCTTC. The entire variable domain, with the rest obtained from reference TRBV29-1 and TRBJ1-2, is as follows: SAVISQKPSRDICQRGTSLTIQCQVDSQVTMMFWYRQQPGQSLTLIATANQGSEATYESGFVIDKFPISRPNLTFSTLTVSNMSPEDSSIYLCSVAGAPEGGYTFGSGTRLTVV.

In this sample, this clonotype turned up many times. The chain is built from TRBV5-1 and TRBJ1-1, with D possibly TRBD1 on 6 matching bases. CDR3 length: 17 residues. CDR1 SGHRS and CDR2 YFSETQ come from the germline V gene. The V end lost 0 bases, the J end lost 0 bases, and 15 bases lay between the germline ends. CDR3 region: CASSLDPTGAMNTEAFF. CDR3 nucleotide sequence: TGCGCCAGCAGCTTGGATCCGACAGGAGCCATGAACACTGAAGCTTTCTTT.

This clonotype has just one count. The rearrangement joins TRBV2 to TRBJ1-5; weak D call: TRBD1 (5 bases). The CDR3 extends over 15 amino acids. From germline, CDR1 is SNHLY and CDR2 FYNNEI. The V gene lost 4 bases and the J gene lost 4 bases, with 14 bases spanning the gap. CDR3 in DNA: TGTGCCAGCAGTGGCACGCAGGGAGAAAATCAGCCCCAGCATTTT. It translates to CASSGTQGENQPQHF.

This clonotype occurred many times. The chain links TRBV12-3 or TRBV12-4 to TRBJ2-1; the D is unclear. The V and J ends lost 3 bases and 10 bases respectively, with 7 bases between them. There are 11 residues in the CDR3. CDR3 in amino acids: CASSFKAEQFF. The CDR3 DNA is TGTGCCAGCAGTTTTAAGGCAGAGCAGTTCTTC.

There are many counts of this clonotype. The J gene is TRBJ1-1, the V gene TRBV20-1, with D perhaps matching TRBD1 (6 bases). Germline V CDR1 and CDR2: DFQATT, SNEGSKA (reference sequence). V was shortened by 3 bases and J by 3 bases, with 14 bases between the two germline ends. The CDR3 extends over 14 amino acids. The CDR3 spells CSASVGGKDTEAFF. CDR3 DNA sequence: TGCAGTGCTAGTGTAGGGGGGAAGGACACTGAAGCTTTCTTT.

This clonotype was observed a few times. The chain joins TRBV7-2 to TRBJ2-3; weak D call: TRBD2 (6 bases). This CDR3 has 15 residues. With 6 bases removed from V and 0 bases from J, the gap between germline ends came to 13 bases. Germline assignment: CDR1 SGHTA and CDR2 FQGNSA. CDR3 sequence reads: CASRKPGLSTDTQYF. The CDR3 nucleotides are TGTGCCAGCAGGAAGCCGGGACTGAGCACAGATACGCAGTATTTT.

The rearrangement joins TRBV7-2 to TRBJ2-4, with TRBD1 matching over 9 bases. Per germline, CDR1 SGHTA and CDR2 FQGNSA. The CDR3 is made up of 15 amino acids. V was pared by 5 bases and J by 0 bases, with 2 bases of the junction left unmatched. This chain's CDR3 is CASSTGGAAKNIQYF. In DNA form, the CDR3 reads TGTGCCAGCAGCACAGGGGGCGCAGCCAAAAACATTCAGTACTTC.

The rearrangement joins TRBV21-1 to TRBJ2-3; whether TRBD2, the table's D call, matches the DNA was not checked. TRBV21-1 is a pseudogene locus. The CDR3 runs 17 residues. Here the CDR3 reads CASSKAPGASPGDTQYF. CDR3 nucleotides: TGTGCCAGCAGCAAAGCGCCGGGGGCTAGCCCGGGCGATACGCAGTATTTT.

The chain has TRBV21-1 and TRBJ2-7. TRBV21-1 is an annotated pseudogene. This CDR3 spans 12 amino acids. The CDR3 spells CASVGSSYEQYF. CDR3 nucleotide sequence: TGTGCCAGCGTCGGGAGCTCCTACGAGCAGTACTTC.

J is TRBJ1-2 and V is TRBV27; TRBD1 is a possible D gene (6 bases). Germline CDR1 MNHEY, CDR2 SMNVEV (reference sequence). This CDR3 contains 15 residues. Trimming took 7 bases from V and 6 from J, leaving 21 bases between them. CDR3 sequence reads: CASTDLQGYFDGYTF. The CDR3 DNA reads as TGTGCCAGCACCGACCTTCAGGGGTATTTCGATGGCTACACCTTC.

This clonotype has ten or more counts. The genes are TRBV7-8 and TRBJ1-1, with D hard to call. Germline CDR1 SGHVS, CDR2 FQNEAQ. The CDR3 totals 14 residues. V lost 5 bases, J lost 4 bases, and 14 bases lay in between. This CDR3 reads CASSKRQGATEAFF. CDR3 nucleotides: TGTGCCAGCAGCAAACGACAAGGCGCCACTGAAGCTTTCTTT.

This clonotype came up a few times. This chain connects TRBV1 to TRBJ2-1; the D call TRBD2 from the table was never checked on the DNA. TRBV1 corresponds to a pseudogene. The CDR3 consists of 14 residues. CDR3 sequence reads: CTSSQGIAGIEQFF. The DNA for the CDR3 is TGCACCAGCAGCCAGGGCATAGCGGGGATTGAGCAGTTCTTC.

This clonotype was detected only a few times. This chain joins TRBV5-1 and TRBJ2-5; perhaps TRBD1 as D (5 bases). The CDR3 extends over 16 amino acids. Deletions cut 3 bases from V and 0 bases from J, with 15 bases between. Germline CDR1 is SGHRS and CDR2 is YFSETQ. The CDR3 DNA follows: TGCGCCAGCAGCTCCGGTGTAGCAGGGTACCAAGAGACCCAGTACTTC. Amino acids: CASSSGVAGYQETQYF.

This clonotype was picked up many times. The chain couples TRBV25-1 to TRBJ2-1; possibly TRBD1 for D (5 bases). V was cut by 8 bases and J by 3 bases, with 8 bases left in between. Looked up from germline, CDR1 is MGHDK and CDR2 is SYGVNS. The CDR3 consists of 12 residues. The CDR3 DNA sequence: TGTGCCAGCTCCAGGGACTACAATGAGCAGTTCTTC. It yields the protein CASSRDYNEQFF.

The chain combines TRBV7-2 with TRBJ2-7, with TRBD1 identical over 9 bases. V trimming: 3 bases; J trimming: 4 bases; junction bases outside the gene matches: 10. Germline CDR1 reads SGHTA; CDR2 reads FQGNSA. The CDR3 totals 16 residues. CDR3 sequence: CASSFSPGQGRYEQYF. CDR3 bases: TGTGCCAGCAGCTTCAGTCCCGGACAGGGGAGATACGAGCAGTACTTC. Drawing the rest from reference TRBV7-2 and TRBJ2-7, the complete variable domain is GAGVSQSPSNKVTEKGKDVELRCDPISGHTALYWYRQSLGQGLEFLIYFQGNSAPDKSGLPSDRFSAERTGGSVSTLTIQRTQQEDSAVYLCASSFSPGQGRYEQYFGPGTRLTVT.

V is TRBV15 and J is TRBJ2-6; D gene ambiguous. CDR3 length equals 16 residues. Trimming pared 0 bases from V and 2 bases from J, leaving 8 bases between. Germline values: CDR1 LNHNV, CDR2 YYDKDF (reference sequence). This CDR3 reads CATSREPRAGANVLTF. As DNA, the CDR3 is TGTGCCACCAGCAGAGAGCCCCGAGCTGGGGCCAACGTCCTGACTTTC.

At least ten counts were recorded for this clonotype. This rearrangement joins TRBV11-2 to TRBJ1-4; possible D gene TRBD1, 5 bases. This CDR3 is 15 amino acids long. V lost 0 bases, J lost 8 bases, and 13 bases lay in between. Per germline, CDR1 SGHAT and CDR2 FQNNGV. The CDR3 DNA reads TGTGCCAGCAGCTTAGAGAGGGGTGAAGAGGAAAAACTGTTTTTT. Translating it yields CASSLERGEEEKLFF.

This clonotype has ten or more counts. V is TRBV3-1 and J is TRBJ1-2; 8 bases align to TRBD1. The length of the CDR3 is 14 residues. The V segment lost 2 bases and the J segment 8 bases; nucleotides outside the gene matches: 7. The V gene's germline CDR1 is LGHDT and CDR2 YNNKEL (reference sequence). CDR3 loop: CASSQRMAGGGYTF. CDR3 in DNA: TGTGCCAGCAGCCAAAGGATGGCAGGGGGCGGCTACACCTTC.

The chain combines TRBV14 with TRBJ1-6, with a weak D call TRBD1 (5 bases). Trimming took 2 bases from V and 4 from J, leaving 9 bases between them. Germline CDR1 reads SGHDN; CDR2 reads FVKESK. The CDR3 runs to 15 residues. CDR3 DNA sequence: TGTGCCAGCAGCCAAAAGACAGCTTATAATTCACCCCTCCACTTT. Its protein product is CASSQKTAYNSPLHF.

This clonotype came up many times. This chain joins TRBV10-2 and TRBJ1-5, with D unclear. In germline, CDR1 is WSHSY, CDR2 SAAADI. This CDR3 is built from 15 residues. V shed 3 bases and J shed 1 base, with 10 bases lying between them. The CDR3 protein is CASSDGVGSNQPQHF. The CDR3 DNA reads TGCGCCAGCAGTGATGGGGTTGGAAGCAATCAGCCCCAGCATTTT.

The chain combines TRBV6-1 with TRBJ1-5, with TRBD1 identical over 10 bases. The CDR3 covers 14 residues. J gave up 5 bases and V 6 bases, and 4 bases lay outside the gene matches. Germline values: CDR1 MNHNS, CDR2 SASEGT. The CDR3 sequence: CASSLGQGHQPQHF. CDR3 DNA: TGTGCCAGCAGCTTGGGACAGGGGCATCAGCCCCAGCATTTT.

As regards this clonotype: This may arise from a read error, as a much more abundant clone is one base away. The chain carries TRBV2 and TRBJ1-1, with 8 bases lining up with TRBD1. The V and J ends lost 11 bases and 6 bases, in that order; junction bases with no gene match: 14. CDR3 length: 14 residues. Germline CDR1 SNHLY, CDR2 FYNNEI. The DNA for the CDR3 is TGTGCCTGCACTCCCTGGGACAGGTCCCCTGAAGCTTTCTTT. Protein product: CACTPWDRSPEAFF.

This clonotype was observed a handful of times. This chain links TRBV5-4 with TRBJ2-7; 8 positions agree with TRBD1. Per the germline V gene, CDR1 is SGHNT and CDR2 is YYREEE (reference sequence). With V trimmed by 4 bases and J by 2 bases, 11 bases remained unmatched. The CDR3 spans 16 residues. CDR3 region: CASSPDPGQAPYEQYF. The DNA of the CDR3 is TGTGCCAGCAGCCCCGACCCGGGACAGGCCCCCTACGAGCAGTACTTC.